The 19 T cell receptor beta chains listed next were all sequenced from one sample in a study of shared clonotypes between healthy human individuals. Produced via immunoSEQ multiplex PCR; TCRdb's table is partial and in-frame only. The sample comprises millions of clones, around nine tenths of which are singletons, and under 0.15% rests with the top ten. The specimen sequenced was naive CD4+ T cells sorted from blood. Subset meaning: CD45RA+ positively selected. These receptors came from a man between 18 and 35 years old in good health.

The rearrangement links TRBV19 to TRBJ2-2; D is unresolved. CDR1 and CDR2 (germline): LNHDA, SQIVND (reference sequence). Between the trimmed V and J ends, which lost 3 bases and 4 bases, there was a span of 12 bases. The length of the CDR3 is 15 residues. The CDR3: CASSIDQSLTGELFF. CDR3 nucleotides: TGTGCCAGTAGTATTGATCAGTCACTCACCGGGGAGCTGTTTTTT.

The rearrangement links TRBV15 to TRBJ1-4; possibly TRBD1 for D (5 bases). The length of the CDR3 is 19 residues. Per the germline V gene, CDR1 is LNHNV and CDR2 is YYDKDF (reference sequence). Trimming removed 3 bases from V and 8 bases from J, with 28 bases in between. For the CDR3, the DNA is TGTGCCACCAGCAGCGTAACCGGGACTTGGAAGGGGAAGAAGGAAAAACTGTTTTTT. Translated: CATSSVTGTWKGKKEKLFF.

This chain uses TRBV19 with TRBJ2-2; 8 nucleotides line up with TRBD2. The CDR3 is 15 amino acids. J gave up 6 bases and V 7 bases, and 10 bases lay outside the gene matches. From germline, CDR1 is LNHDA and CDR2 SQIVND (reference sequence). As DNA, the CDR3 is TGTGCCAGTACCGATTCCGGACTAGCCCCCGGGGAGCTGTTTTTT. Its protein is CASTDSGLAPGELFF.

J is TRBJ2-1 and V is TRBV7-9; no clear D. The CDR3 contains 14 residues. In germline, CDR1 is SEHNR, CDR2 FQNEAQ (reference sequence). With 1 base removed from V and 5 bases from J, the gap between germline ends came to 9 bases. The chain's CDR3 is CASSLVRKDNEQFF. CDR3 bases: TGTGCCAGCAGCTTAGTACGGAAGGACAATGAGCAGTTCTTC.

The genes are TRBV4-3 and TRBJ2-1, with D possibly being TRBD2 (5 bases). V gave up 4 bases and J gave up 9 bases, with 13 bases separating them. CDR1 is LGHNA and CDR2 is YSLEER in the germline V gene. This CDR3 comprises 13 residues. This chain's CDR3 is CASSRLLDLEQFF. DNA for the CDR3: TGCGCCAGCAGCCGATTACTAGATCTTGAGCAGTTCTTC.

The chain joins TRBV29-1 to TRBJ2-5, with D hard to call. The CDR3 is 12 residues long. Germline values: CDR1 SQVTM, CDR2 ANQGSEA. V was pared by 2 bases and J by 5 bases, with 9 bases between. This chain's CDR3 is CSVEPTSETQYF. In nucleotides, the CDR3 is TGCAGCGTTGAACCGACATCGGAGACCCAGTACTTC.

This clone was seen a few times. The chain has TRBV5-6 and TRBJ1-5, with 8 bases fitting TRBD1. Germline loops: CDR1 SGHDT, CDR2 YYEEEE. The CDR3 runs to 14 residues. The V gene end was trimmed by 0 bases and the J gene end by 5 bases; junction bases not matched to a gene: 1. The CDR3 bases are TGTGCCAGCAGCTTGGGACAGGGGCATCAGCCCCAGCATTTT. Protein: CASSLGQGHQPQHF.

This clone was recorded a few times. The V and J genes are TRBV7-3 and TRBJ2-2; 9 bases match TRBD2. This CDR3 region has 14 residues. J was trimmed by 11 bases and V by 6 bases; bases with no gene match: 10. In germline, CDR1 is SGHTA, CDR2 FQGTGA. CDR3 loop: CASRPTSGGYELFF. Written as DNA, the CDR3 is TGTGCCAGCAGACCGACCAGCGGGGGGTATGAGCTGTTTTTT.

The sample holds a few counts of this clone. V and J are TRBV20-1 and TRBJ1-1, with unresolved D. Germline-derived CDR1 and CDR2 are DFQATT and SNEGSKA (reference sequence). Trimming took off 5 bases at V and 7 bases at J, with 8 bases between the two ends. This CDR3 contains 10 residues. In DNA form, the CDR3 reads TGCAGTGCTGAGGGTGGTGAAGCTTTCTTT. Translated, it gives CSAEGGEAFF.

V is TRBV6-5 and J is TRBJ1-5; D gene ambiguous. Trimming took 6 bases from V and 5 from J, leaving 11 bases between them. Germline CDR1 is MNHEY and CDR2 is SVGAGI. The CDR3 has 13 residues. CDR3 protein: CASSRYRDQPQHF. The CDR3 DNA is TGTGCCAGCAGCCGATATCGCGATCAGCCCCAGCATTTT.

The gene calls are TRBV2 and TRBJ1-2; TRBD1 matches at 11 bases. After removal of 7 bases from V and 4 bases from J, the junction contained 5 bases not matched to a gene. CDR1 and CDR2 (germline): SNHLY, FYNNEI. This CDR3 contains 14 residues. The CDR3 DNA is TGTGCCAGCACCGGGACAGGGGGACTCTATGGCTACACCTTC. Its translation is CASTGTGGLYGYTF.

V is TRBV21-1 and J is TRBJ2-1; the DNA was not used to check the table's D call, TRBD2. TRBV21-1 is noted as a pseudogene. The CDR3 has 12 amino acids. The CDR3 loop reads CASSRVADEQFF. The DNA of the CDR3 is TGTGCCAGCAGTCGTGTGGCGGATGAGCAGTTCTTC.

The rearrangement joins TRBV2 to TRBJ2-3, with D tentatively TRBD2 (5 bases). The CDR3 runs 16 residues. Trimming removed 7 bases at V and 1 base at J, with 18 bases between. Germline V gene lookup returns CDR1 SNHLY and CDR2 FYNNEI. The CDR3: CASKLTSPGRTDTQYF. CDR3 coding DNA: TGTGCCAGCAAACTTACTAGTCCGGGCCGCACAGATACGCAGTATTTT.

CDR3 coding DNA: TGTGCCAGCAGCTTAAGGTCTAGCGGGAGTAAGGGCAATGAGCAGTTCTTC. Residues: CASSLRSSGSKGNEQFF. The J gene is TRBJ2-1, the V gene TRBV11-2, with 10 bases that match TRBD2. This CDR3 region has 17 residues. Germline V gene lookup returns CDR1 SGHAT and CDR2 FQNNGV. The J segment lost 6 bases and the V segment lost 2 bases, leaving 10 bases of the junction unmatched. The full variable domain, its missing parts supplied by reference TRBV11-2 and TRBJ2-1, is EAGVAQSPRYKIIEKRQSVAFWCNPISGHATLYWYQQILGQGPKLLIQFQNNGVVDDSQLPKDRFSAERLKGVDSTLKIQPAKLEDSAVYLCASSLRSSGSKGNEQFFGPGTRLTVL.

V gene TRBV2 combines with J gene TRBJ2-5; a possible D gene is TRBD2 (5 bases). V lost 7 bases, J lost 5 bases, and 17 bases lay in between. The CDR3 has 14 residues. Per germline, CDR1 SNHLY and CDR2 FYNNEI. The CDR3 nucleotides are TGTGCCAGCAATCGAGACGGGCCGGGGGAGACCCAGTACTTC. Translating gives CASNRDGPGETQYF.

This chain connects TRBV4-3 to TRBJ2-1, with 9 nucleotides matching TRBD2. Germline-derived CDR1 and CDR2 are LGHNA and YSLEER. V lost 0 bases to trimming and J lost 7 bases; unmatched junction nucleotides: 7. There are 16 residues in the CDR3. The CDR3 region has the DNA TGCGCCAGCAGCCAAGAACGCGGGAGGGCGGGGAATGAGCAGTTCTTC. Translating gives CASSQERGRAGNEQFF.

This rearrangement joins TRBV19 to TRBJ1-6; weak D call: TRBD1 (5 bases). The V gene's germline CDR1 is LNHDA and CDR2 SQIVND (reference sequence). The V gene lost 3 bases and the J gene lost 7 bases, with 13 bases spanning the gap. The CDR3 runs to 15 residues. This chain's CDR3 is CASSIGQGGNSPLHF. In nucleotides, the CDR3 is TGTGCCAGTAGTATCGGCCAGGGAGGGAATTCACCCCTCCACTTT. The whole variable domain, remainder taken from reference TRBV19 and TRBJ1-6, is DGGITQSPKYLFRKEGQNVTLSCEQNLNHDAMYWYRQDPGQGLRLIYYSQIVNDFQKGDIAEGYSVSREKKESFPLTVTSAQKNPTAFYLCASSIGQGGNSPLHFGNGTRLTVT.

V usage is TRBV18 and J usage is TRBJ2-1; D remains unclear. The germline CDR1 and CDR2 sequences are KGHSH and LQKENI. Trimming cost V 3 bases and J 6 bases, with 12 bases left between them. This CDR3 region has 14 residues. The chain's CDR3 is CASSPPSLSNEQFF. As DNA, the CDR3 is TGTGCCAGCTCACCCCCGTCCCTCAGCAATGAGCAGTTCTTC.

This clone was seen just once. V is TRBV15 and J is TRBJ2-7; 7 nucleotides align to TRBD1. With V trimmed by 3 bases and J by 3 bases, 5 bases remained unmatched. The CDR3 consists of 14 residues. Germline V gene sequence: CDR1 LNHNV, CDR2 YYDKDF (reference sequence). In nucleotides, the CDR3 is TGTGCCACCAGCAGGAGGGACAGCATCTACGAGCAGTACTTC. This translates into CATSRRDSIYEQYF.